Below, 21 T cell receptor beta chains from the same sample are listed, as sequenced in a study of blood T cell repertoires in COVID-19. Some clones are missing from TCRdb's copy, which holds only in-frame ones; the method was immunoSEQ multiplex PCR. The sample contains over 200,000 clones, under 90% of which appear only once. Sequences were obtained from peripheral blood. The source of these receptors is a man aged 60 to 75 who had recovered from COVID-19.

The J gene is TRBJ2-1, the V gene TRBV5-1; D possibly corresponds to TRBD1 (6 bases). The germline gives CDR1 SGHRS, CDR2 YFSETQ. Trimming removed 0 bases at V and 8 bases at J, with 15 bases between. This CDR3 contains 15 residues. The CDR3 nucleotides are TGCGCCAGCAGCTTGGTCCAGGGGTACGCGGATGAGCAGTTCTTC. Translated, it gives CASSLVQGYADEQFF. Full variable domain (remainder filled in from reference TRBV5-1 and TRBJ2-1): KAGVTQTPRYLIKTRGQQVTLSCSPISGHRSVSWYQQTPGQGLQFLFEYFSETQRNKGNFPGRFSGRQFSNSRSEMNVSTLELGDSALYLCASSLVQGYADEQFFGPGTRLTVL.

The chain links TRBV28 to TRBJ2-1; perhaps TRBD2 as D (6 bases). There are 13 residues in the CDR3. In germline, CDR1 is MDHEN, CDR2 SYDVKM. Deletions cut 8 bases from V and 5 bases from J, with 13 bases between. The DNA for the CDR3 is TGTGCCAGCCGTGAAGGGAGGCACAATGAGCAGTTCTTC. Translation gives CASREGRHNEQFF.

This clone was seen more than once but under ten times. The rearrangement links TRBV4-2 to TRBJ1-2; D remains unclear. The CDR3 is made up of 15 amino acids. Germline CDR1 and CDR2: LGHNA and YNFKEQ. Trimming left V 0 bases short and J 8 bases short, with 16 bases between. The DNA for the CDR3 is TGTGCCAGCAGCCAAGATATAGCCGGGTATAAAGGCTACACCTTC. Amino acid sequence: CASSQDIAGYKGYTF.

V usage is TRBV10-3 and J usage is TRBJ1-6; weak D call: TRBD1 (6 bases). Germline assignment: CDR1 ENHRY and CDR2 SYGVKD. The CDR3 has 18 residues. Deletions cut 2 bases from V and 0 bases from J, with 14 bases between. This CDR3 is CAISELRGGSSYNSPLHF. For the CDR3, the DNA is TGTGCCATCAGTGAGCTAAGGGGGGGGAGCTCCTATAATTCACCCCTCCACTTT.

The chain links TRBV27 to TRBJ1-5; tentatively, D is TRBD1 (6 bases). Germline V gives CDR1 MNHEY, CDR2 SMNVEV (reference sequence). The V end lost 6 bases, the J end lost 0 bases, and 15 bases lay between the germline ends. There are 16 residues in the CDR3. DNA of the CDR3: TGTGCCAGCAGCCTAGGGACATCGGGTAGCAATCAGCCCCAGCATTTT. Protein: CASSLGTSGSNQPQHF.

CDR3 residues: CASSLAPGINEKLFF. The DNA for the CDR3 is TGTGCCAGCAGCTTGGCTCCAGGGATTAATGAAAAACTGTTTTTT. This chain uses TRBV5-4 with TRBJ1-4, with D maybe TRBD1 (5 bases). V was trimmed by 0 bases and J by 4 bases, leaving 10 bases between them. Per the germline V gene, CDR1 is SGHNT and CDR2 is YYREEE (reference sequence). The CDR3 spans 15 residues.

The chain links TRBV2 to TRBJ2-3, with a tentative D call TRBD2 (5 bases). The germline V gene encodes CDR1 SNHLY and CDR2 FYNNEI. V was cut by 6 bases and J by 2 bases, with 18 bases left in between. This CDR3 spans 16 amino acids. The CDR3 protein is CASRGLGGPYTDTQYF. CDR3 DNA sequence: TGTGCCAGCAGGGGCCTGGGCGGGCCGTACACAGATACGCAGTATTTT.

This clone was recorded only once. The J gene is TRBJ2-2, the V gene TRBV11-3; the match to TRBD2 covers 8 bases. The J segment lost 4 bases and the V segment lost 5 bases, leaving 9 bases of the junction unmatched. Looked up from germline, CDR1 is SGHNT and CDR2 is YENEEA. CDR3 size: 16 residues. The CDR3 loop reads CASSLGIAGTTGELFF. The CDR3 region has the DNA TGTGCCAGCAGCCTAGGGATAGCGGGGACCACCGGGGAGCTGTTTTTT.

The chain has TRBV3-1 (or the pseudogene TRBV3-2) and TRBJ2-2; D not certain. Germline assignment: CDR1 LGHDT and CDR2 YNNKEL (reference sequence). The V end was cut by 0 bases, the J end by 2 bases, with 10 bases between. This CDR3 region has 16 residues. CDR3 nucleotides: TGTGCCAGCAGCCAAGACACGAGCTTAAACACCGGGGAGCTGTTTTTT. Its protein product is CASSQDTSLNTGELFF.

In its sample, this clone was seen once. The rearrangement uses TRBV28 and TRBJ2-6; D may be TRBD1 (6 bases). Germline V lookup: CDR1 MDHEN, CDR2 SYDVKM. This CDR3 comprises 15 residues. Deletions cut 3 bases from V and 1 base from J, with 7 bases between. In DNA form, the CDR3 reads TGTGCCAGCAGTTTTACAGGGTCTGGGGCCAACGTCCTGACTTTC. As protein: CASSFTGSGANVLTF.

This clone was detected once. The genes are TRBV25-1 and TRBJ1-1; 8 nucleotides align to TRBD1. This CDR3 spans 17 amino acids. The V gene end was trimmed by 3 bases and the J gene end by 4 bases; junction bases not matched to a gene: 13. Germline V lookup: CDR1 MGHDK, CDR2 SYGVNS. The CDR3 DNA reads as TGTGCCAGCAGTGACGCAGGGGGCGTTGGTGGCGGCACTGAAGCTTTCTTT. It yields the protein CASSDAGGVGGGTEAFF.

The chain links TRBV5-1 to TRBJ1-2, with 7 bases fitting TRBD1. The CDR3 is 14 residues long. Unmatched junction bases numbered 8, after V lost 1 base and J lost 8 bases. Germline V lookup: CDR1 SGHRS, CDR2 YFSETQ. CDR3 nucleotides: TGCGCCAGCAGCTTGTCGACAGGGATTAACGGCTACACCTTC. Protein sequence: CASSLSTGINGYTF.

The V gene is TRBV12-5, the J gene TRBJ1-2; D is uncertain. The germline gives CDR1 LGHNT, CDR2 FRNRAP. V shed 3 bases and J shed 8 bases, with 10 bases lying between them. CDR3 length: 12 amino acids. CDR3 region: CASGLEVGGYTF. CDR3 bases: TGTGCTAGTGGTTTAGAGGTTGGGGGCTACACCTTC.

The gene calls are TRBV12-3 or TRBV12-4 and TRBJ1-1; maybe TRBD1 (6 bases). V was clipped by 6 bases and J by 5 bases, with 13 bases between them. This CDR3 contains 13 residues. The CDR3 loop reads CASSFGRGTEAFF. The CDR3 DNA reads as TGTGCCAGCAGCTTCGGCAGGGGAACTGAAGCTTTCTTT.

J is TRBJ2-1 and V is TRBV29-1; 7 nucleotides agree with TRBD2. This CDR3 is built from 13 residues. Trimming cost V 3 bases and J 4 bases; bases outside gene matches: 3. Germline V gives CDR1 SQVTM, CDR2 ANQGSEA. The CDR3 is CSVDKRGYNEQFF. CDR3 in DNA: TGCAGCGTTGACAAGCGGGGTTACAATGAGCAGTTCTTC.

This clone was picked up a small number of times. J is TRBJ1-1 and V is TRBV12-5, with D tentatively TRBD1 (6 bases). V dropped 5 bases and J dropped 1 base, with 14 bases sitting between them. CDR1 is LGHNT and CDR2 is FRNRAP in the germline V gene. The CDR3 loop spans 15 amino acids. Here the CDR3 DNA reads TGTGCTAGTGGTCGAGGTACGACAGGGAACACTGAAGCTTTCTTT. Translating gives CASGRGTTGNTEAFF.

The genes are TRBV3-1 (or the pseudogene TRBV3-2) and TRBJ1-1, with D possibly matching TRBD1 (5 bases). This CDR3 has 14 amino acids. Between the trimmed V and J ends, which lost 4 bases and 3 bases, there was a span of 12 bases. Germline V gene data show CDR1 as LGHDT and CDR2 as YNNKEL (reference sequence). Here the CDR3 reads CASSLREVDTEAFF. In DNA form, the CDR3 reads TGTGCCAGCAGCCTCAGGGAGGTGGACACTGAAGCTTTCTTT.

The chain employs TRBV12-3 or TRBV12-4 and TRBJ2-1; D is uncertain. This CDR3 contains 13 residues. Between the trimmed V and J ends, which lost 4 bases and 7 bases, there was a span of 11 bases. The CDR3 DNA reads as TGTGCCAGCAGTTCCACGATTAGAAATGAGCAGTTCTTC. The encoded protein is CASSSTIRNEQFF.

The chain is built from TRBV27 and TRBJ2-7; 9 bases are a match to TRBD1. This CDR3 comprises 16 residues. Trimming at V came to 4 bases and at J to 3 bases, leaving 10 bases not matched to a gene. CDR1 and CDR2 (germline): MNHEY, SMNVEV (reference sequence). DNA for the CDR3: TGTGCCAGCAGTTCCTGGGACAGGGTAACCGGCTACGAGCAGTACTTC. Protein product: CASSSWDRVTGYEQYF.

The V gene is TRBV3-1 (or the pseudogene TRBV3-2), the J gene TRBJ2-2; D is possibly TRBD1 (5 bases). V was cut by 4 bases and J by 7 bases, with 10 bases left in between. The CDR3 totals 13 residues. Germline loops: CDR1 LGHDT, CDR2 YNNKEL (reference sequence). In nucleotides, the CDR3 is TGTGCCAGCAGCCGCAGGGAAGGCGGGGAGCTGTTTTTT. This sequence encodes CASSRREGGELFF.

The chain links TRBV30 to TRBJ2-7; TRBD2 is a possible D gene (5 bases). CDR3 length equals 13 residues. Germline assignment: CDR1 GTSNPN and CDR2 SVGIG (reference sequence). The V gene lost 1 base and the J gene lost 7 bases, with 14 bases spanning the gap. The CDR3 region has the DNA TGTGCCTGGAGTGAGGACCGAGGGCGTGAGCAGTACTTC. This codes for CAWSEDRGREQYF. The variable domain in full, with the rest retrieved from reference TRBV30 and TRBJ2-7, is SQTIHQWPATLVQPVGSPLSLECTVEGTSNPNLYWYRQAAGRGLQLLFYSVGIGQISSEVPQNLSASRPQDRQFILSSKKLLLSDSGFYLCAWSEDRGREQYFGPGTRLTVT.